Below, 5 T cell receptor beta chains from the same sample are listed, as sequenced in a study of T cell responses to AZD1222 COVID-19 vaccine. This table comes from immunoSEQ multiplex PCR, and its TCRdb copy is limited to in-frame clones, with some not included. The sample contains more than 80,000 clones, roughly 91% of which appear only once. Sequenced here: peripheral blood, sampled on day 0 of AZD1222 vaccination. These receptors were taken from an adult in good health.

The chain couples TRBV4-1 to TRBJ2-2, with a possible D match to TRBD1 (5 bases). The germline gives CDR1 MGHRA, CDR2 YSYEKL. Trimming removed 4 bases from V and 5 bases from J, with 11 bases in between. The CDR3 totals 14 residues. CDR3 DNA: TGCGCCAGCAGCCCCCAGGGTAGTACCGGGGAGCTGTTTTTT. It codes for CASSPQGSTGELFF.

This sequence joins TRBV6-5 and TRBJ1-6; D possibly corresponds to TRBD1 (5 bases). CDR3 size: 14 residues. Trimming removed 7 bases at V and 7 bases at J, with 14 bases between. The V gene's germline CDR1 is MNHEY and CDR2 SVGAGI. The CDR3 here is CASTEIQENSPLHF. The DNA for the CDR3 is TGTGCCAGCACCGAGATACAGGAAAATTCACCCCTCCACTTT.

This clone was seen only a few times. The V gene is TRBV19, the J gene TRBJ1-3; perhaps TRBD1 as D (6 bases). There are 16 residues in the CDR3. The germline V gene has CDR1 LNHDA and CDR2 SQIVND (reference sequence). The V gene lost 5 bases and the J gene lost 0 bases, with 14 bases spanning the gap. The CDR3 DNA follows: TGTGCCAGTAGTCGGGGGCGCCTAGACTCTGGAAACACCATATATTTT. Its protein product is CASSRGRLDSGNTIYF.

This chain uses TRBV2 with TRBJ2-5; D call uncertain. CDR1 SNHLY and CDR2 FYNNEI come from the germline V gene. The CDR3 sequence is 11 residues long. V lost 6 bases, J lost 4 bases, and 6 bases lay in between. CDR3 sequence (DNA): TGTGCCAGCAGCACGGGAGAGACCCAGTACTTC. This translates into CASSTGETQYF.

The chain uses TRBV7-3 and TRBJ2-1, with D possibly matching TRBD1 (6 bases). The CDR3 consists of 16 residues. The germline gives CDR1 SGHTA, CDR2 FQGTGA. V was trimmed by 5 bases and J by 3 bases, leaving 17 bases between them. CDR3 sequence reads: CASSPYPGTSYNEQFF. The DNA for the CDR3 is TGTGCCAGCAGCCCGTATCCCGGGACAAGCTACAATGAGCAGTTCTTC.